This T cell receptor (beta chain) is drawn from a study of blood T cell repertoires in COVID-19. Study-wide context: T cells, B-cell-depleted T cells, or PBMCs supplied cDNA or gDNA.

Original handling: Cell counts per sample came from amplifying reference gene primers. Data came from immunoSEQ multiplex PCR; TCRdb stores just in-frame clones and leaves some out. That table is the source of V, J and clone size, and D and trimming were worked out from the DNA. This sample carries roughly 250,000 clones, 75% to 90% of them seen once, and the ten largest clones take 6% to 9%. With regard to this clone: Other DNA sequences within the sample encode an identical CDR3.

The CDR3 has 13 amino acids. V lost 2 bases to trimming and J lost 0 bases, with 4 bases between them. Germline-derived CDR1 and CDR2 are SEHNR and FQNEAQ (reference sequence). What was sequenced was peripheral blood. This clonotype originated in a man aged 55 to 70 who had recovered from COVID-19. The chain joins TRBV7-9 to TRBJ1-1; D not certain. For the CDR3, the DNA is TGTGCCAGCAGCTTACAGGTGAACACTGAAGCTTTCTTT. Protein sequence: CASSLQVNTEAFF.